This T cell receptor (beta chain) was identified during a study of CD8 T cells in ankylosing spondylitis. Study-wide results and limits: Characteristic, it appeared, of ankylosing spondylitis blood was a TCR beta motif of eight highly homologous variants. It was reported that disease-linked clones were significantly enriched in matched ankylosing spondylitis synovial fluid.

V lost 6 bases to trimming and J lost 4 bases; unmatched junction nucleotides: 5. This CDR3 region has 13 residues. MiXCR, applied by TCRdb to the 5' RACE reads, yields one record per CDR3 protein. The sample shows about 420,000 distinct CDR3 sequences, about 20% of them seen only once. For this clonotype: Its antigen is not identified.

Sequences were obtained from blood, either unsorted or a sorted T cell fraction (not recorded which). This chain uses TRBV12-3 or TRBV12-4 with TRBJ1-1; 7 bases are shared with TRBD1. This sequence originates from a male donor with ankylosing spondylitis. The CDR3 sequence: CASSSGGGTEAFF. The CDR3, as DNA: TGTGCCAGCAGCTCAGGGGGAGGCACTGAAGCTTTCTTT.